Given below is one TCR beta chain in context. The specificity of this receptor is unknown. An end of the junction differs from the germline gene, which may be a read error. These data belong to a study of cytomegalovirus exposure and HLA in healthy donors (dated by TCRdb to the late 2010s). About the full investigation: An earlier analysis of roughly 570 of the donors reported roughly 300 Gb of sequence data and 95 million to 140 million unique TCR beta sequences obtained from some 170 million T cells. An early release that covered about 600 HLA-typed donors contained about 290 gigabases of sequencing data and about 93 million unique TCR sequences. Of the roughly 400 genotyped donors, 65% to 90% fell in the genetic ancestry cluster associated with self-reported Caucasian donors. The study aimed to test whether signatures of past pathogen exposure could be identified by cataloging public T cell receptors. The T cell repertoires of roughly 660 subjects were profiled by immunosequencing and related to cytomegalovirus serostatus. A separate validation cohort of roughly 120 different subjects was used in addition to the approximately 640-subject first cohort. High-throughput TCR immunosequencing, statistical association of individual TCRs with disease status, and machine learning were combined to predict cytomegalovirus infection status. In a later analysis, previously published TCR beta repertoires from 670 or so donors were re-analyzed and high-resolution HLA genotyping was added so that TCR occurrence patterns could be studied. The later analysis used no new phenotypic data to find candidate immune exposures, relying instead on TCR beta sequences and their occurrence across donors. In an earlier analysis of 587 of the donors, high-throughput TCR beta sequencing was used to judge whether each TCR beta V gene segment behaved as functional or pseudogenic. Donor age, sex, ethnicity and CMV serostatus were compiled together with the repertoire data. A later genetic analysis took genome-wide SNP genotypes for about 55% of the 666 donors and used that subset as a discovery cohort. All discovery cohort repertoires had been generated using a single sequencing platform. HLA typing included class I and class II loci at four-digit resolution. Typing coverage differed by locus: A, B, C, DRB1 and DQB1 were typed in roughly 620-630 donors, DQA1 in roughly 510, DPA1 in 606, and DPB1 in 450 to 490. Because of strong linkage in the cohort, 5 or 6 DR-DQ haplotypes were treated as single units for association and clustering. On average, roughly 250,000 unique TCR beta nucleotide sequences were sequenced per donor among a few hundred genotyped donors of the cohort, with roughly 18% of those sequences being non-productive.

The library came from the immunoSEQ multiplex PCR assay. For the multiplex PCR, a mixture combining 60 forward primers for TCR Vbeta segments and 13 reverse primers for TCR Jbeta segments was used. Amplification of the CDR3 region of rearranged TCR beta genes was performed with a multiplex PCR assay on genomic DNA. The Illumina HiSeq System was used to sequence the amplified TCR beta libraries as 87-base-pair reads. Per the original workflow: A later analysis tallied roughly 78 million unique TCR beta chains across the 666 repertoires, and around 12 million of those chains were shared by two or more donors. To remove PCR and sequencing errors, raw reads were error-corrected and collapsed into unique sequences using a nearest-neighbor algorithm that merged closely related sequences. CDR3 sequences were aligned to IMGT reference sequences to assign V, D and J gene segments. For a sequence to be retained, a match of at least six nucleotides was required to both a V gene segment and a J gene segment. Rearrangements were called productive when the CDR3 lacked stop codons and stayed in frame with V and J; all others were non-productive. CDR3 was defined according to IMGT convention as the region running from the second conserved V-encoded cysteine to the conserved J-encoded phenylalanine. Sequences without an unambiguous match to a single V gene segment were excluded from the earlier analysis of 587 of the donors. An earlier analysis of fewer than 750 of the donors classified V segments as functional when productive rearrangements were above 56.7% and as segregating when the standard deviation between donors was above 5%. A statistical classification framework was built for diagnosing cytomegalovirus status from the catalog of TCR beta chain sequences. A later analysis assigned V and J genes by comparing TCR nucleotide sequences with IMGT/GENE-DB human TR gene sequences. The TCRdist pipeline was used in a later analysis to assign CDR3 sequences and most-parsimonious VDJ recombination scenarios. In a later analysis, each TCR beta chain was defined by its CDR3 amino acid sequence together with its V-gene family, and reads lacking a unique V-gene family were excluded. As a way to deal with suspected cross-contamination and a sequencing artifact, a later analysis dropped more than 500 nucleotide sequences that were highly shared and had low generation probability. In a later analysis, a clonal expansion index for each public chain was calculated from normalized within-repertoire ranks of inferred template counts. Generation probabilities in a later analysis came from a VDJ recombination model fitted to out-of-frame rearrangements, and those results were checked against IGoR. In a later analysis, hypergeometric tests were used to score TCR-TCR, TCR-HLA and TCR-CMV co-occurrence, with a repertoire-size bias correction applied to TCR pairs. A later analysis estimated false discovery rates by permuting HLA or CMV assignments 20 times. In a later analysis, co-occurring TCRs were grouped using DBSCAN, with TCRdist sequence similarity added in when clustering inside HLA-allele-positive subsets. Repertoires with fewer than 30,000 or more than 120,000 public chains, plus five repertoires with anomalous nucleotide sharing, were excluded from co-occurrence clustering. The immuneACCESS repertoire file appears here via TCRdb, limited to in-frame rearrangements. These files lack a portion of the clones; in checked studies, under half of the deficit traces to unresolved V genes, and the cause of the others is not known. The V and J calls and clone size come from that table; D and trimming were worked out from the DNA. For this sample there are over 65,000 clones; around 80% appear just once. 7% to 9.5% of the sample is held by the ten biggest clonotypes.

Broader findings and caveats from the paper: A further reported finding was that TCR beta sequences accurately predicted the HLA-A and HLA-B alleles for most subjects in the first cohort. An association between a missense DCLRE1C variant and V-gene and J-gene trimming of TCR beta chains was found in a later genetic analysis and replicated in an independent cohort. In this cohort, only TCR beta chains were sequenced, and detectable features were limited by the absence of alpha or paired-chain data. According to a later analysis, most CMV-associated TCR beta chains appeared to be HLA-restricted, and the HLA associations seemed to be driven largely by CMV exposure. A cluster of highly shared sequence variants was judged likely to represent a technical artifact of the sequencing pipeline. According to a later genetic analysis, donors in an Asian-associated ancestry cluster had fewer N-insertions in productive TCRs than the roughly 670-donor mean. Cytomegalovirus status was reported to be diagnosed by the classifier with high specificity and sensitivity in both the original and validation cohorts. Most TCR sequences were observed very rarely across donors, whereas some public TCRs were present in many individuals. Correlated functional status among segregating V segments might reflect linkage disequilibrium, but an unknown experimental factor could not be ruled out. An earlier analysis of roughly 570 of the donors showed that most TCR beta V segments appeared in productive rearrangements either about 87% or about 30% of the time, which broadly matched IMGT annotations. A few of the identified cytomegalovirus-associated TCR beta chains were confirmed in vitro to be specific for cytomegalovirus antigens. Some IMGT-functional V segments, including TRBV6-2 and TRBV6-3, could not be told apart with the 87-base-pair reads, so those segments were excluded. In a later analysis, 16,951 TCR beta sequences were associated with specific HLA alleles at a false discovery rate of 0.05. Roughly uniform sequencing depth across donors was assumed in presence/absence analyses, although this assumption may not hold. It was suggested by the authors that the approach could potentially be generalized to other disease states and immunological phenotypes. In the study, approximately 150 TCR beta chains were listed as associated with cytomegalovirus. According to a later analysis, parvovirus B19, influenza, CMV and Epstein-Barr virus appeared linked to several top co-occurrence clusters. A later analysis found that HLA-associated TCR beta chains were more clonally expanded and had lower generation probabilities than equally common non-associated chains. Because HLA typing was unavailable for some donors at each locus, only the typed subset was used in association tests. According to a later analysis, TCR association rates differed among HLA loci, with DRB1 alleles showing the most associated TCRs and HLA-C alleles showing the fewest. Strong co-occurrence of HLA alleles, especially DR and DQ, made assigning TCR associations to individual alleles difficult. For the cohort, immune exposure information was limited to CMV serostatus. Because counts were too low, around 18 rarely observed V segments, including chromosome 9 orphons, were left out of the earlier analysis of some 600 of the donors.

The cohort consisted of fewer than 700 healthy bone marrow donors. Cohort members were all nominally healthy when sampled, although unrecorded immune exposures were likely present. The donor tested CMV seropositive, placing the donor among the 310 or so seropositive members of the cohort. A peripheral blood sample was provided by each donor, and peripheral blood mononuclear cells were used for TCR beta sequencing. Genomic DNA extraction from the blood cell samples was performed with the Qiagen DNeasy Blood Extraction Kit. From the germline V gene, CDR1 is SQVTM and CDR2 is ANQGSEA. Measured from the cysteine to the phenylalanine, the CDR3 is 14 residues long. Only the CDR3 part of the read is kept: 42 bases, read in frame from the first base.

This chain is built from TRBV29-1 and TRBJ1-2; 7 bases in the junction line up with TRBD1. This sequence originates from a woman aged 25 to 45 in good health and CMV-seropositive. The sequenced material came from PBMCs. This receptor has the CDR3 CSVGPLGTAYGYAF. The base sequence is TGCAGCGTTGGCCCCCTTGGGACAGCCTATGGCTACGCCTTC.